This passage covers 27 T cell receptor beta chains from one sample sequenced in a study of blood T cells in healthy people across ages. Next came a second PCR, run for about 7 to 12 cycles, which used a sample-barcoded 5' primer along with a J-beta primer mix. TCRdb reprocessed the 5' RACE reads with MiXCR, giving one entry per CDR3 protein. The sample carries some 750,000 distinct CDR3 sequences, about 20% recorded once. Input material: blood. These receptors originate from a man between 70 and 80 years old in good health.

This clonotype was counted only a few times. V and J are TRBV18 and TRBJ2-5; perhaps TRBD1 as D (5 bases). This CDR3 is 14 amino acids long. Germline V gives CDR1 KGHSH, CDR2 LQKENI. Trimming removed 3 bases at V and 3 bases at J, with 11 bases between. The CDR3 loop is CASSPTGPKETQYF. The CDR3 coding sequence is TGTGCCAGCTCACCTACAGGTCCAAAAGAGACCCAGTACTTC.

This clonotype was counted a few times. V and J are TRBV6-6 and TRBJ2-5; D call uncertain. The end of the DNA aligns better with TRBJ2-7, so the J call may be wrong. Germline CDR1 reads MNHNY; CDR2 reads SVGAGI (reference sequence). This CDR3 has 12 residues. CDR3 region: CASSLRSAEQYF. CDR3 DNA sequence: TGTGCCAGCAGCCTTCGGTCGGCCGAGCAGTACTTC.

The chain uses TRBV7-9 and TRBJ2-2, with D unresolved. Trimming cost V 3 bases and J 6 bases, with 14 bases left between them. Germline V gene data show CDR1 as SEHNR and CDR2 as FQNEAQ (reference sequence). CDR3 size: 15 residues. The CDR3 here is CASSFNMEWAGELFF. CDR3 DNA sequence: TGTGCCAGCAGCTTTAATATGGAATGGGCCGGGGAGCTGTTTTTT.

The chain employs TRBV18 and TRBJ2-1; 12 bases match TRBD2. Germline assignment: CDR1 KGHSH and CDR2 LQKENI. The V segment lost 3 bases and the J segment 9 bases; nucleotides outside the gene matches: 6. This CDR3 region has 15 residues. The chain's CDR3 is CASSPPSGGAGEQFF. CDR3 DNA: TGTGCCAGCTCACCGCCTAGCGGGGGGGCAGGTGAGCAGTTCTTC.

This clonotype was picked up a small number of times. The rearrangement joins TRBV5-1 to TRBJ2-3, with 7 bases that match TRBD2. Trimming removed 0 bases from V and 1 base from J; junction bases left unmatched: 5. In germline, CDR1 is SGHRS, CDR2 YFSETQ. CDR3 length equals 16 residues. CDR3 nucleotide sequence: TGCGCCAGCAGCTTGGGTTCTAGCGGAGGCACAGATACGCAGTATTTT. It is translated as CASSLGSSGGTDTQYF.

The J gene is TRBJ1-2, the V gene TRBV2; no reliable D call. V was pared by 2 bases and J by 7 bases, with 8 bases between. The CDR3 is 12 amino acids. Germline V CDR1 and CDR2: SNHLY, FYNNEI. CDR3 region: CASSEPERGYTF. The CDR3 DNA follows: TGTGCCAGCAGTGAACCGGAACGTGGCTACACCTTC.

V gene TRBV20-1 combines with J gene TRBJ1-1; 11 bases agree with TRBD1. Trimming removed 2 bases from V and 0 bases from J; junction bases left unmatched: 5. CDR3 length equals 16 residues. Looked up from germline, CDR1 is DFQATT and CDR2 is SNEGSKA (reference sequence). In nucleotides, the CDR3 is TGCAGTGCTAGAATCGGGACAGGGGGTGTGAACACTGAAGCTTTCTTT. Translation gives CSARIGTGGVNTEAFF.

V and J are TRBV7-9 and TRBJ2-5; D may match TRBD1 or TRBD2 (5 bases each). The germline CDR1 and CDR2 sequences are SEHNR and FQNEAQ (reference sequence). V gave up 5 bases and J gave up 2 bases, with 15 bases separating them. There are 15 residues in the CDR3. The CDR3: CASSRDGAEQETQYF. DNA for the CDR3: TGTGCCAGCAGCAGGGACGGAGCGGAACAAGAGACCCAGTACTTC.

This clonotype turned up a few times. V and J are TRBV10-3 and TRBJ2-3; D is uncertain. V was shortened by 8 bases and J by 3 bases, with 12 bases between the two germline ends. Looked up from germline, CDR1 is ENHRY and CDR2 is SYGVKD. The CDR3 is 13 amino acids. In DNA, the CDR3 is TGTGCCATCGGTGGTATTTTGACAGATACGCAGTATTTT. Residues: CAIGGILTDTQYF.

This clonotype was counted a few times. CDR3 region: CASTLFTDTQYF. The CDR3 region has the DNA TGTGCCAGCACCCTCTTCACAGATACGCAGTATTTT. This rearrangement joins TRBV9 to TRBJ2-3; D is uncertain. This CDR3 has 12 residues. V gave up 6 bases and J gave up 2 bases, with 7 bases separating them. CDR1 and CDR2 (germline): SGDLS, YYNGEE.

The rearrangement uses TRBV10-3 and TRBJ2-3; D not certain. Germline lookup yields CDR1 ENHRY and CDR2 SYGVKD. Trimming pared 5 bases from V and 5 bases from J, leaving 8 bases between. The CDR3 runs to 12 residues. CDR3 DNA sequence: TGTGCCATCAGTAGCAGTGAAGATACGCAGTATTTT. Its translation is CAISSSEDTQYF.

Ten or more counts support this clonotype. DNA for the CDR3: TGTGCCAGCAGTTACTCGGACAGGGTTTCACCCCTCCACTTT. It is translated as CASSYSDRVSPLHF. The chain joins TRBV6-5 to TRBJ1-6, with 8 positions matching TRBD1. This CDR3 is built from 14 residues. V lost 0 bases to trimming and J lost 9 bases; unmatched junction nucleotides: 1. Per the germline V gene, CDR1 is MNHEY and CDR2 is SVGAGI.

The gene calls are TRBV5-1 and TRBJ2-5, with D hard to call. Trimming pared 0 bases from V and 5 bases from J, leaving 11 bases between. Germline V lookup: CDR1 SGHRS, CDR2 YFSETQ. This CDR3 region has 14 residues. The CDR3 region has the DNA TGCGCCAGCAGCTTGGAGATGTGGCGGGAGACCCAGTACTTC. Translation gives CASSLEMWRETQYF.

The chain employs TRBV5-1 and TRBJ2-3; 13 nucleotides line up with TRBD2. The germline V gene encodes CDR1 SGHRS and CDR2 YFSETQ. This CDR3 region has 16 residues. V shed 4 bases and J 5 bases; nucleotides not matched to a gene: 7. CDR3 amino acids: CASSLGTSGIQDTQYF. The CDR3 bases are TGCGCCAGCAGCCTAGGGACTAGCGGGATTCAAGATACGCAGTATTTT.

In regard to this clonotype: The junction differs from germline at one of its ends, possibly a read error. V usage is TRBV6-2 or TRBV6-3 and J usage is TRBJ2-7; 14 nucleotides line up with TRBD2. The CDR3 runs to 14 residues. The germline CDR1 and CDR2 sequences are MNHEY and SVGEGT. Here the CDR3 reads CASRTSGGAYEQCF. In DNA, the CDR3 is TGTGCCAGCAGGACTAGCGGGGGGGCCTACGAGCAGTGCTTC.

The V gene is TRBV7-9, the J gene TRBJ1-4, with D possibly TRBD1 on 5 matching bases. Germline V gene data show CDR1 as SEHNR and CDR2 as FQNEAQ (reference sequence). The CDR3 extends over 17 amino acids. V lost 5 bases, J lost 5 bases, and 21 bases lay in between. The CDR3 sequence: CASSVALDNEGNEKLFF. In nucleotides, the CDR3 is TGTGCCAGCAGCGTCGCCCTTGATAACGAGGGGAATGAAAAACTGTTTTTT.

J is TRBJ1-5 and V is TRBV7-8; possible D gene TRBD1, 5 bases. The CDR3 consists of 12 residues. Trimming took off 7 bases at V and 4 bases at J, with 8 bases between the two ends. Germline-derived CDR1 and CDR2 are SGHVS and FQNEAQ. CDR3 in amino acids: CASNRINQPQHF. The DNA for the CDR3 is TGTGCCAGCAACAGGATAAATCAGCCCCAGCATTTT.

This clonotype has at least ten counts. This chain connects TRBV11-2 to TRBJ1-1, with 9 bases aligning to TRBD1. The CDR3 consists of 22 residues. V was pared by 6 bases and J by 1 base, with 27 bases of the junction left unmatched. Germline loops: CDR1 SGHAT, CDR2 FQNNGV. CDR3 sequence reads: CASREKWDRVFLTSRSNTEAFF. The CDR3 DNA follows: TGTGCCAGCAGAGAGAAATGGGACAGGGTCTTTCTAACTTCTAGGTCGAACACTGAAGCTTTCTTT.

In its sample, this clonotype was seen a few times. The chain employs TRBV20-1 and TRBJ2-5; weak D call: TRBD2 (6 bases). The J call may be wrong; the DNA end is better matched by TRBJ2-7. Germline loops: CDR1 DFQATT, CDR2 SNEGSKA (reference sequence). The CDR3 runs to 16 residues. The CDR3 is CSASPSKGGVYYEQYF. CDR3 bases: TGCAGTGCTAGTCCTTCTAAGGGCGGGGTTTACTACGAGCAGTACTTC.

Only a few counts were recorded for this clonotype. The chain recombines TRBV3-1 with TRBJ1-2; D unresolved. From germline, CDR1 is LGHDT and CDR2 YNNKEL (reference sequence). Trimming pared 4 bases from V and 4 bases from J, leaving 16 bases between. The CDR3 sequence is 15 residues long. CDR3 residues: CASSPARGSFYGYTF. The CDR3 bases are TGTGCCAGCAGCCCCGCCCGTGGGTCCTTCTATGGCTACACCTTC.

The sample holds a few counts of this clonotype. The J gene is TRBJ2-3, the V gene TRBV4-1, with D perhaps matching TRBD1 or TRBD2 (5 bases each). This CDR3 is built from 15 residues. Trimming shortened V by 0 bases and J by 10 bases, and 17 bases separated the two germline ends. In germline, CDR1 is MGHRA, CDR2 YSYEKL. This chain's CDR3 is CASSQEGASRGAQYF. DNA of the CDR3: TGCGCCAGCAGCCAAGAAGGGGCCTCCCGGGGCGCGCAGTATTTT.

V usage is TRBV7-2 and J usage is TRBJ2-1, with D unclear. The V end lost 5 bases, the J end lost 9 bases, and 14 bases lay between the germline ends. CDR1 is SGHTA, CDR2 FQGNSA, per germline. This CDR3 comprises 13 residues. The CDR3 DNA reads TGTGCCAGCAGCCGTGGGATGAGCAGTGAGCAGTTCTTC. It specifies CASSRGMSSEQFF.

The table lists this clonotype with a few counts. The chain links TRBV5-1 to TRBJ1-1; 7 nucleotides align to TRBD1. The CDR3 length is 17 residues. CDR1 is SGHRS and CDR2 is YFSETQ in the germline V gene. V gave up 4 bases and J gave up 2 bases; unmatched junction bases: 14. Here the CDR3 DNA reads TGCGCCAGCAGCCTTTTTGCCAGGGGGGTTGGAAACACTGAAGCTTTCTTT. The encoded protein is CASSLFARGVGNTEAFF.

This clonotype was detected only a few times. The chain combines TRBV6-2 or TRBV6-3 with TRBJ2-1, with 8 bases aligning to TRBD2. Matching the DNA end better, TRBJ2-7 makes the J call doubtful. The CDR3 consists of 14 residues. Germline V gene data show CDR1 as MNHEY and CDR2 as SVGEGT. In DNA, the CDR3 is TGTGCCAGCAGTCCAGTAGCGGGATTGGAAGAGCAGTACGTC. Translated: CASSPVAGLEEQYV.

The rearrangement uses TRBV12-3 or TRBV12-4 and TRBJ2-5; the D is unclear. This CDR3 spans 12 amino acids. Trimming took 3 bases from V and 5 from J, leaving 7 bases between them. CDR3 bases: TGTGCCAGCAGTTTGATGTCGGAGACCCAGTACTTC. Protein product: CASSLMSETQYF.

This chain links TRBV27 with TRBJ1-2; TRBD1 is a possible D gene (6 bases). The CDR3 is made up of 15 amino acids. CDR1 MNHEY and CDR2 SMNVEV come from the germline V gene (reference sequence). Between the trimmed V and J ends, which lost 2 bases and 3 bases, there was a span of 13 bases. The CDR3 here is CASSLRGRGDYGYTF. CDR3 sequence (DNA): TGTGCCAGCAGTTTACGGGGGCGCGGGGACTATGGCTACACCTTC.

The chain couples TRBV5-1 to TRBJ1-1; maybe TRBD1 (5 bases). CDR3 length: 14 amino acids. Per the germline V gene, CDR1 is SGHRS and CDR2 is YFSETQ. Deletions cut 0 bases from V and 4 bases from J, with 10 bases between. The CDR3 DNA reads TGCGCCAGCAGCTTGGAGGTGACAGCCACTGAAGCTTTCTTT. Translating gives CASSLEVTATEAFF.